This T cell receptor (beta chain) was captured by sequencing in a study of T-cell memory formation after mild COVID-19. Notes on the study in general: Clones that contracted from day 15 to 85 were balanced CD4/CD8, while later expanders leaned CD4+. The authors left the SARS-CoV-2 specificity of second-wave clones peaking on day 37 unconfirmed.

TCRdb called the 5' RACE reads again in MiXCR, with one record for every CDR3 protein. This table holds roughly 600,000 distinct CDR3 sequences, approximately 19% found once. This clonotype was counted only a few times. Its antigen is as yet unknown. This CDR3 spans 15 amino acids. With V trimmed by 5 bases and J by 9 bases, 8 bases remained unmatched. CDR1 MNHNY and CDR2 SVGAGI come from the germline V gene (reference sequence). The chain uses TRBV6-6 and TRBJ1-6, with 9 positions matching TRBD1. Sequencing input: PBMCs or a T cell subset sorted from them (not recorded which). The receptor comes from an adult woman who had mild COVID-19 (a few samples of this study predate the infection). Cell type and time point are not known. CDR3 region: CASSPGTGFSSPLHF. CDR3 coding DNA: TGTGCCAGCAGTCCCGGGACAGGGTTTTCTTCACCCCTCCACTTT.